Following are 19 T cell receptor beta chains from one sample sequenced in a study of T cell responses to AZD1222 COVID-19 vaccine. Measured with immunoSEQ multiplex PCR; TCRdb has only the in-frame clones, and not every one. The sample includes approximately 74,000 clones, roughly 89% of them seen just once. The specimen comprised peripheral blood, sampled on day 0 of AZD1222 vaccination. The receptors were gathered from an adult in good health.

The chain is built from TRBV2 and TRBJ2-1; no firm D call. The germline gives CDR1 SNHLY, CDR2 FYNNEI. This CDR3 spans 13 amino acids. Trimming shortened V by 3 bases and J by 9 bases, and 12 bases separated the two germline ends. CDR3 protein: CASSDRVGAEQFF. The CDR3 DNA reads TGTGCCAGCAGTGACAGAGTGGGCGCTGAGCAGTTCTTC.

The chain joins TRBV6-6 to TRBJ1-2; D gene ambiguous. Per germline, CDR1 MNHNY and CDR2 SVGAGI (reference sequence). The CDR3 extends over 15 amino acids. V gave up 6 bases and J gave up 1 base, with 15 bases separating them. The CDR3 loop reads CASSLQLTINYGYTF. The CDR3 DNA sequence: TGTGCCAGCAGCCTCCAATTGACGATTAACTATGGCTACACCTTC.

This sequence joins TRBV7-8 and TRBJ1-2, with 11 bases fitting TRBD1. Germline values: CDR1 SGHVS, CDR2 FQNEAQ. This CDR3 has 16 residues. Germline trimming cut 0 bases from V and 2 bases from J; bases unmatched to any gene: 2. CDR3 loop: CASSLAGTGGNYGYTF. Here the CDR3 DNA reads TGTGCCAGCAGCTTAGCGGGGACAGGGGGGAACTATGGCTACACCTTC.

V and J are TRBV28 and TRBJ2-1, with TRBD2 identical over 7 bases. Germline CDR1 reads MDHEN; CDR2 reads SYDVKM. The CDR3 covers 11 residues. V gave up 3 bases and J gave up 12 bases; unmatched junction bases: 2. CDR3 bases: TGTGCCAGCAGTTTGGCTAGCGGGCAGTTCTTC. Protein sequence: CASSLASGQFF.

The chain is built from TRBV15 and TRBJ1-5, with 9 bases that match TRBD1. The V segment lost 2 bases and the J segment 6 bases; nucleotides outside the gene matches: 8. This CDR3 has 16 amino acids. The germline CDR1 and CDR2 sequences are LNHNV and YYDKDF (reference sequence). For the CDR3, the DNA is TGTGCCACCAGCAGAATCCTTACAGGGGGCGGTCAGCCCCAGCATTTT. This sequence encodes CATSRILTGGGQPQHF.

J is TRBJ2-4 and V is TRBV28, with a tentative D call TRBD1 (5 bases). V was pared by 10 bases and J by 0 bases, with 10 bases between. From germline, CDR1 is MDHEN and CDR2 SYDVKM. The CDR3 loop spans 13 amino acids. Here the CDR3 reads CATDSLAKNIQYF. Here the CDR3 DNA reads TGTGCCACCGACAGTTTAGCCAAAAACATTCAGTACTTC.

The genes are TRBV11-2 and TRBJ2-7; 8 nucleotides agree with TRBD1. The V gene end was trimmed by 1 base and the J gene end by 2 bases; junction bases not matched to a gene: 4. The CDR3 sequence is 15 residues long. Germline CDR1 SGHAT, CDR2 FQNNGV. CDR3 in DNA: TGTGCCAGCAGCTTAGCAGGGGGCAGTCCCTACGAGCAGTACTTC. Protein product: CASSLAGGSPYEQYF.

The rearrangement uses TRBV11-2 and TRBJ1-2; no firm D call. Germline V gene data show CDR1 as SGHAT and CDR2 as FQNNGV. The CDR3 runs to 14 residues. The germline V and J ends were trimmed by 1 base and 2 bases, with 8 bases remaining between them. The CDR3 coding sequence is TGTGCCAGCAGCTTAGTAAATTCAAACTATGGCTACACCTTC. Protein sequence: CASSLVNSNYGYTF.

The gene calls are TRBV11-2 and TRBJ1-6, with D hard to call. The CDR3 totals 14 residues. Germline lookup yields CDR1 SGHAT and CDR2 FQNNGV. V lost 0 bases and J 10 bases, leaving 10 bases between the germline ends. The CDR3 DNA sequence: TGTGCCAGCAGCTTAGACCCCGGGGTCTCACCCCTCCACTTT. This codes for CASSLDPGVSPLHF.

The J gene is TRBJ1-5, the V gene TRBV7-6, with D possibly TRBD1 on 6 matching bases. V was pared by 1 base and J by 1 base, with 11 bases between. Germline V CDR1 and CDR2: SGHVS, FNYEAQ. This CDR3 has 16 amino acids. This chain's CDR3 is CASSLDQGLSNQPQHF. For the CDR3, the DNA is TGTGCCAGCAGCTTAGATCAGGGGCTCAGCAATCAGCCCCAGCATTTT.

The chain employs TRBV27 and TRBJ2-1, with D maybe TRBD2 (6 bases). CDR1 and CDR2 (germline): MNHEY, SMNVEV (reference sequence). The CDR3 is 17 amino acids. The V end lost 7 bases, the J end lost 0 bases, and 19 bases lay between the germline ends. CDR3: CASTLTVAGSSYNEQFF. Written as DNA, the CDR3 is TGTGCCAGCACACTCACGGTGGCGGGGAGCTCCTACAATGAGCAGTTCTTC.

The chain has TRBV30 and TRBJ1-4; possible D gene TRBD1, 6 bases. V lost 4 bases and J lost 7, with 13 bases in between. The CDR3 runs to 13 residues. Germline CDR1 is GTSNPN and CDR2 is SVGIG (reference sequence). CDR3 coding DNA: TGTGCCTGGAACATACAGGGTAGTGAAAAACTGTTTTTT. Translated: CAWNIQGSEKLFF.

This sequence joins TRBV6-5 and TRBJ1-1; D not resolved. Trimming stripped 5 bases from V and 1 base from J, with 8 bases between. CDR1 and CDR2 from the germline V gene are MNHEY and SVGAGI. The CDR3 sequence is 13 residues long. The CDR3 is CASSRAQNTEAFF. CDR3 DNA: TGTGCCAGCAGTCGGGCGCAGAACACTGAAGCTTTCTTT.

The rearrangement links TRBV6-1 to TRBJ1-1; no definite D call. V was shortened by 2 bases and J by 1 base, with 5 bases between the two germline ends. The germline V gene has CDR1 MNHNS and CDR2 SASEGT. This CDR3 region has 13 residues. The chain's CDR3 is CASSEFSNTEAFF. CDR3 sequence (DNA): TGTGCCAGCAGTGAATTTTCGAACACTGAAGCTTTCTTT.

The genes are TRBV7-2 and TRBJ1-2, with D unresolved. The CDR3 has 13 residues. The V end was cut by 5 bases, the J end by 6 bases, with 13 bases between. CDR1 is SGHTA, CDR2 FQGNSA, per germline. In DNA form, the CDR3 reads TGTGCCAGCAGCCCCTATCGGGAACATGGCTACACCTTC. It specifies CASSPYREHGYTF.

CDR3 protein: CASNGGPPMNTEAFF. The DNA for the CDR3 is TGTGCCAGCAATGGGGGGCCTCCTATGAACACTGAAGCTTTCTTT. The chain joins TRBV28 to TRBJ1-1; TRBD1 might be the D (6 bases). The CDR3 runs to 15 residues. Between the trimmed V and J ends, which lost 7 bases and 0 bases, there was a span of 15 bases. Germline CDR1 and CDR2: MDHEN and SYDVKM.

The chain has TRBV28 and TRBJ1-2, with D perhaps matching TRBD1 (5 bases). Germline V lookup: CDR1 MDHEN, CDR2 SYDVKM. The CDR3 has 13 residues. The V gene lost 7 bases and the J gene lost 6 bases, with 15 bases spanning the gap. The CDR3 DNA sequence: TGTGCCAGCATAGGAGGTTCGGGGGATGGCTACACCTTC. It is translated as CASIGGSGDGYTF.

CDR3 residues: CASSRLGGTGRETQYF. CDR3 bases: TGTGCCAGCAGTCGCTTGGGGGGGACAGGGAGGGAGACCCAGTACTTC. V usage is TRBV25-1 and J usage is TRBJ2-5, with TRBD1 identical over 9 bases. The germline gives CDR1 MGHDK, CDR2 SYGVNS. Losses at the gene ends were 5 bases for V and 5 bases for J; bases not matched to a gene: 12. This CDR3 has 16 amino acids.

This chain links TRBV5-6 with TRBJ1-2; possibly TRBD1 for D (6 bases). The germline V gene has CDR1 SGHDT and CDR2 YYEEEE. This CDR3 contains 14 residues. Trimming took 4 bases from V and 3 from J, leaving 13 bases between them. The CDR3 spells CASSRGGGHYGYTF. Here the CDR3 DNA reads TGTGCCAGCAGCCGGGGCGGGGGCCACTATGGCTACACCTTC.